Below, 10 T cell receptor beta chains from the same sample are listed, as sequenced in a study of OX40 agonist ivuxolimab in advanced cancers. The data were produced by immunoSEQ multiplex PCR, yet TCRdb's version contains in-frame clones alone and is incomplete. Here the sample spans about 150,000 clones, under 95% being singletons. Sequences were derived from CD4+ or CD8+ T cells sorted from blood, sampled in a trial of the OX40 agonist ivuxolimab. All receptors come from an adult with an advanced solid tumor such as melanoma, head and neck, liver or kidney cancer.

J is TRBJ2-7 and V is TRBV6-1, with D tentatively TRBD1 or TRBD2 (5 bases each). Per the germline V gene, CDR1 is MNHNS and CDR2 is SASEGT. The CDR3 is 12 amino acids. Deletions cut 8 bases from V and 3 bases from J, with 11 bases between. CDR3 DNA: TGTGCCAGCGGGAGAGGGGACTACGAGCAGTACTTC. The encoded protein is CASGRGDYEQYF.

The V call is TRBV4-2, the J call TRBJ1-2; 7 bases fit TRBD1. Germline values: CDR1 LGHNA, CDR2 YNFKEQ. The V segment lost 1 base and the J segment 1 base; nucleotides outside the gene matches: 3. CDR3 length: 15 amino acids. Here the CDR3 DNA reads TGTGCCAGCAGCCAAGTTGGGACAGATAACTATGGCTACACCTTC. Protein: CASSQVGTDNYGYTF.

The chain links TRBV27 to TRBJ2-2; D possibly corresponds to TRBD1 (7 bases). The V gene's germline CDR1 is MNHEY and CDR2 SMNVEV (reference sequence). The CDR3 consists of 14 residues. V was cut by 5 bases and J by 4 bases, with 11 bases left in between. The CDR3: CASSRQGGTGELFF. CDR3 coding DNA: TGTGCCAGCAGTCGCCAGGGGGGCACCGGGGAGCTGTTTTTT.

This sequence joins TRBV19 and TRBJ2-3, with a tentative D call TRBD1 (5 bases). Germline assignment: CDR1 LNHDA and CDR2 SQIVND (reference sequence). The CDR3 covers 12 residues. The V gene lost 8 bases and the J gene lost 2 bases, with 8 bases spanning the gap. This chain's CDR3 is CASRQNTDTQYF. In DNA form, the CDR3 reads TGTGCCAGTCGACAGAACACAGATACGCAGTATTTT.

CDR3 region: CASSISGILSVDTQYF. In DNA form, the CDR3 reads TGTGCCAGTAGTATATCGGGGATTCTGAGTGTGGATACGCAGTATTTT. J is TRBJ2-3 and V is TRBV19, with D perhaps matching TRBD2 (5 bases). The CDR3 is made up of 16 amino acids. V shed 2 bases and J shed 6 bases, with 18 bases lying between them. Germline V gene sequence: CDR1 LNHDA, CDR2 SQIVND (reference sequence).

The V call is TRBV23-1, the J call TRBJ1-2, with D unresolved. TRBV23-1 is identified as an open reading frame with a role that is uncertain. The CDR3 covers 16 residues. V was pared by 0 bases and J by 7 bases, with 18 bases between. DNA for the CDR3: TGCGCCAGCAGTCAATCTCGGGGTATTTGGCCTTGTGGCTACACCTTC. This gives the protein CASSQSRGIWPCGYTF.

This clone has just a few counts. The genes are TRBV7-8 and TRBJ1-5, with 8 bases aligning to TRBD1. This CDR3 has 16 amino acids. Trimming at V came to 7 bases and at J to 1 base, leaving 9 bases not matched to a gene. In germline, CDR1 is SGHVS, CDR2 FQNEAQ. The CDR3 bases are TGTGCCAGCACCCCGGACAGGGTGAGCAGCAATCAGCCCCAGCATTTT. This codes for CASTPDRVSSNQPQHF. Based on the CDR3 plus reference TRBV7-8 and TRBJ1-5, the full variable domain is GAGVSQSPRYKVAKRGQDVALRCDPISGHVSLFWYQQALGQGPEFLTYFQNEAQLDKSGLPSDRFFAERPEGSVSTLKIQRTQQEDSAVYLCASTPDRVSSNQPQHFGDGTRLSIL.

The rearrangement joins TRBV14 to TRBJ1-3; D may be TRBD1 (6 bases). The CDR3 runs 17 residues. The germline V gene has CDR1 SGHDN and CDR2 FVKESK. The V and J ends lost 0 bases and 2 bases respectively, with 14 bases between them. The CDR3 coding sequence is TGTGCCAGCAGCCAAGATTACGACAGGCGGCCTGGAAACACCATATATTTT. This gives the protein CASSQDYDRRPGNTIYF.

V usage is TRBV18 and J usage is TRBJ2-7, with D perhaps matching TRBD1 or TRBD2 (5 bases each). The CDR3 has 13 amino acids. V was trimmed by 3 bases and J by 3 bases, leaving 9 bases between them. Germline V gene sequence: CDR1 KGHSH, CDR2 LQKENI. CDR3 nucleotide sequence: TGTGCCAGCTCACCGGGACCTAACTACGAGCAGTACTTC. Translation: CASSPGPNYEQYF.

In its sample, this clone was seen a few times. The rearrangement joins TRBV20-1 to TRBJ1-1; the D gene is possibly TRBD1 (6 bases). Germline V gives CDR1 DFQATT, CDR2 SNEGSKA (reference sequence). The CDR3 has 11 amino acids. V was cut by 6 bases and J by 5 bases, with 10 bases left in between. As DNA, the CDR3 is TGCAGTGCGGGGGCCTGGACTGAAGCTTTCTTT. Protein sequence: CSAGAWTEAFF.